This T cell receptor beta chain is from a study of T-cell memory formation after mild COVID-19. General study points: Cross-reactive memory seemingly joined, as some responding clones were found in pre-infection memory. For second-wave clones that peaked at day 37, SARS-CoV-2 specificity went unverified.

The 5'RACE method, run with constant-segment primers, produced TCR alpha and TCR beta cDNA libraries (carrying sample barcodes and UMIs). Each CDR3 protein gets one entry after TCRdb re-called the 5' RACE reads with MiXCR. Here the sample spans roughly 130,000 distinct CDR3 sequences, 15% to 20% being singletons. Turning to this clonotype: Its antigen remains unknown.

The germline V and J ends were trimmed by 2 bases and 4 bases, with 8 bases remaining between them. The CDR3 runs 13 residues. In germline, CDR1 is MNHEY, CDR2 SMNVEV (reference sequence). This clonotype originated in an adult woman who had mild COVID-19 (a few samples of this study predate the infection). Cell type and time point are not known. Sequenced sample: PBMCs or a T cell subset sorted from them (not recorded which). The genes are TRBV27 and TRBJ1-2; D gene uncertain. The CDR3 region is CASSLRRGYGYTF. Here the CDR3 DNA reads TGTGCCAGCAGTTTAAGACGGGGCTATGGCTACACCTTC.